This entry lists 9 T cell receptor beta chains sequenced from one sample in a study of T-cell reconstitution after alpha-beta-depleted transplantation in children. Unique molecular identifiers featured in how the TCRbeta library was prepared. Each CDR3 protein is one row after TCRdb ran MiXCR on the PCR reads. The sample has some 600,000 distinct CDR3 sequences; 16% are singletons. The material was PBMCs from the stem cell graft donor, obtained from the stem cell graft. These TCRs come from a human donor who donated a stem cell graft to a child with acute myeloid leukemia.

This clonotype has a count of ten or more. V usage is TRBV5-6 and J usage is TRBJ2-7, with D perhaps assigned TRBD1 or TRBD2 (5 bases each). V gave up 3 bases and J gave up 2 bases, with 9 bases separating them. Germline V lookup: CDR1 SGHDT, CDR2 YYEEEE. CDR3 length: 13 residues. CDR3 nucleotides: TGTGCCAGCAGCTGGGACGGCGCCTACGAGCAGTACGTC. Amino acid sequence: CASSWDGAYEQYV.

A note on this clonotype: Possible read error: a much larger clone is one base away. The V and J genes are TRBV12-3 or TRBV12-4 and TRBJ1-1, with TRBD1 matching over 7 bases. The CDR3 sequence is 15 residues long. The junction had 4 bases not matched to a gene; V was cut back by 2 bases and J by 1 base. This chain's CDR3 is CASSLTDRRNTEAFF. The DNA of the CDR3 is TGTGCCAGCAGTTTAACGGACAGGAGGAACACTGAAGCTTTCTTT.

This clonotype was seen only once. This CDR3 is CASSHQGRSAFF. For the CDR3, the DNA is TGTGCCAGCAGCCACCAAGGCAGGAGCGCTTTCTTT. The rearrangement links TRBV11-3 to TRBJ1-1; D call uncertain. CDR1 and CDR2 (germline): SGHNT, YENEEA. V dropped 5 bases and J dropped 11 bases, with 15 bases sitting between them. The CDR3 extends over 12 amino acids.

This clonotype was counted many times. This chain links TRBV5-8 with TRBJ1-1; TRBD1 might be the D (5 bases). Per the germline V gene, CDR1 is SGHTS and CDR2 is YDEGEE. With 1 base removed from V and 4 bases from J, the gap between germline ends came to 23 bases. The CDR3 loop spans 18 amino acids. CDR3: CASSLSLGPSFLGTEAFF. CDR3 sequence (DNA): TGTGCCAGCAGCTTGTCTCTGGGACCGTCGTTTCTGGGCACTGAAGCTTTCTTT. The variable domain in full, completed from reference TRBV5-8 and TRBJ1-1, reads EAGVTQSPTHLIKTRGQQATLRCSPISGHTSVYWYQQALGLGLQFLLWYDEGEERNRGNFPPRFSGRQFPNYSSELNVNALELEDSALYLCASSLSLGPSFLGTEAFFGQGTRLTVV.

This clonotype has a handful of counts. As DNA, the CDR3 is TGTGCCAGCAGTCTCCGAAACTCAGGGCAGAACTATGGCTACACCTTC. The encoded protein is CASSLRNSGQNYGYTF. The chain has TRBV12-3 or TRBV12-4 and TRBJ1-2; maybe TRBD1 (5 bases). Trimming removed 5 bases from V and 2 bases from J, with 18 bases in between. The CDR3 has 16 amino acids.

The chain recombines TRBV7-9 with TRBJ2-3; the D gene is possibly TRBD1 (6 bases). The V end lost 4 bases, the J end lost 4 bases, and 6 bases lay between the germline ends. The CDR3 length is 12 residues. From germline, CDR1 is SEHNR and CDR2 FQNEAQ (reference sequence). The CDR3 is CASSSGADTQYF. The CDR3 bases are TGTGCCAGCAGCTCAGGGGCAGATACGCAGTATTTT. The variable domain in full, completed from reference TRBV7-9 and TRBJ2-3, reads DTGVSQNPRHKITKRGQNVTFRCDPISEHNRLYWYRQTLGQGPEFLTYFQNEAQLEKSRLLSDRFSAERPKGSFSTLEIQRTEQGDSAMYLCASSSGADTQYFGPGTRLTVL.

The chain is built from TRBV7-8 and TRBJ1-2; 7 bases map to TRBD1. The V and J ends lost 5 bases and 7 bases, in that order; junction bases with no gene match: 13. Germline V lookup: CDR1 SGHVS, CDR2 FQNEAQ. CDR3 size: 15 residues. CDR3: CASSPRQGTSSGYTF. As DNA, the CDR3 is TGTGCCAGCAGCCCTAGACAGGGAACGAGCAGTGGCTACACCTTC.

This clonotype came up many times. V and J are TRBV29-1 and TRBJ1-5; D might be TRBD1 (6 bases). From germline, CDR1 is SQVTM and CDR2 ANQGSEA. V lost 6 bases to trimming and J lost 4 bases, with 13 bases between them. The CDR3 has 13 amino acids. CDR3 DNA sequence: TGCAGCGTCTCGGGGGCAGGGAATCAGCCCCAGCATTTT. It yields the protein CSVSGAGNQPQHF.

The chain links TRBV25-1 to TRBJ2-7; a weak D match, TRBD2 (7 bases). The CDR3 totals 13 residues. V was clipped by 7 bases and J by 3 bases, with 13 bases between them. CDR1 MGHDK and CDR2 SYGVNS come from the germline V gene. CDR3 in amino acids: CASTGGLGYEQYF. The CDR3 DNA is TGTGCCAGCACGGGGGGCCTTGGCTACGAGCAGTACTTC.